This is a list of T cell receptor beta chains from one sample in a study of T cells after yellow fever vaccination. TCRdb reprocessed the 5' RACE reads with MiXCR, giving one entry per CDR3 protein. The table lists almost 600,000 distinct CDR3 sequences, roughly 14% of them singletons. The source was PBMCs, collected on the day of the yellow fever booster vaccination. Receptors were obtained from a man under 40 who received the YFV17D yellow fever vaccine. Each CDR3 is given with its conserved first and last residue. Expanded clones get a size class; other rows say once, few or many, or leave the size out.

clone_size: .
v_call: TRBV27
cdr3_length: 15
j_call: TRBJ1-5
cdr3_aa: CASSRGQGGYQPQHF

clone_size: .
v_call: TRBV21-1
cdr3_length: 17
j_call: TRBJ2-7
cdr3_aa: CASSTVLPGQAVDEQYF

clone_size: .
v_call: TRBV28
cdr3_length: 15
j_call: TRBJ2-7
cdr3_aa: CASSFSLGVDYEQYF

clone_size: .
v_call: TRBV4-3
cdr3_length: 16
j_call: TRBJ2-3
cdr3_aa: CASSQDHIGRRNTQYF

clone_size: .
v_call: TRBV20-1
cdr3_length: 14
j_call: TRBJ2-1
cdr3_aa: CSARWAGVSNEQFF

clone_size: .
v_call: TRBV3-1
cdr3_length: 14
j_call: TRBJ2-1
cdr3_aa: CASSQELSYNEQFF

clone_size: many
v_call: TRBV18
cdr3_length: 14
j_call: TRBJ2-5
cdr3_aa: CASSPGRNQETQYF

clone_size: .
v_call: TRBV14
cdr3_length: 13
j_call: TRBJ2-5
cdr3_aa: CASSQAGRETQYF

clone_size: few
v_call: TRBV10-1
cdr3_length: 16
j_call: TRBJ2-1
cdr3_aa: CASSASGRAKGNEQFF

clone_size: few
v_call: TRBV20-1
cdr3_length: 13
j_call: TRBJ2-1
cdr3_aa: CSAEREADNEQFF

clone_size: few
v_call: TRBV10-3
cdr3_length: 17
j_call: TRBJ2-3
cdr3_aa: CAISASGRLLGTDTQYF

clone_size: few
v_call: TRBV4-3
cdr3_length: 16
j_call: TRBJ1-2
cdr3_aa: CASSQGSPGAPRGYTF

clone_size: .
v_call: TRBV12-3/TRBV12-4
cdr3_length: 14
j_call: TRBJ2-2
cdr3_aa: CASGTSRNTGELFF

clone_size: few
v_call: TRBV5-1
cdr3_length: 14
j_call: TRBJ2-6
cdr3_aa: CASSGRAGANVLTF

clone_size: few
v_call: TRBV20-1
cdr3_length: 14
j_call: TRBJ2-2
cdr3_aa: CSATGGAVTGELFF

clone_size: .
v_call: TRBV7-6
cdr3_length: 15
j_call: TRBJ2-2
cdr3_aa: CASSLESPNTGELFF

clone_size: few
v_call: TRBV28
cdr3_length: 11
j_call: TRBJ2-3
cdr3_aa: CASRVGRTQYF

clone_size: few
v_call: TRBV7-9
cdr3_length: 13
j_call: TRBJ1-1
cdr3_aa: CASSPSTGPEAFF

clone_size: .
v_call: TRBV30
cdr3_length: 14
j_call: TRBJ2-2
cdr3_aa: CAFRGDTITGELFF

clone_size: few
v_call: TRBV9
cdr3_length: 12
j_call: TRBJ2-2
cdr3_aa: CASSVASGELFF

clone_size: few
v_call: TRBV30
cdr3_length: 14
j_call: TRBJ2-3
cdr3_aa: CARSEGELTDTQYF

clone_size: few
v_call: TRBV24-1
cdr3_length: 17
j_call: TRBJ2-3
cdr3_aa: CATSDAGPLSDTDTQYF

clone_size: few
v_call: TRBV2
cdr3_length: 14
j_call: TRBJ2-7
cdr3_aa: CASTGGPGHYEQYF

clone_size: .
v_call: TRBV18
cdr3_length: 14
j_call: TRBJ2-5
cdr3_aa: CASSPTSSLETQYF

clone_size: few
v_call: TRBV6-2/TRBV6-3
cdr3_length: 16
j_call: TRBJ2-4
cdr3_aa: CASSSGQSLAKNIQYF

clone_size: few
v_call: TRBV5-1
cdr3_length: 13
j_call: TRBJ1-6
cdr3_aa: CASPPRAPSPLHF

clone_size: few
v_call: TRBV12-3/TRBV12-4
cdr3_length: 11
j_call: TRBJ1-2
cdr3_aa: CASSEGSGYTF

clone_size: few
v_call: TRBV28
cdr3_length: 14
j_call: TRBJ2-1
cdr3_aa: CANSPGREVNEQFF

clone_size: .
v_call: TRBV20-1
cdr3_length: 13
j_call: TRBJ2-7
cdr3_aa: CSAGRDQSYEQYF

clone_size: .
v_call: TRBV18
cdr3_length: 20
j_call: TRBJ2-7
cdr3_aa: CASSTQPGTGGLADVYEQYF

clone_size: .
v_call: TRBV5-6
cdr3_length: 16
j_call: TRBJ2-7
cdr3_aa: CASSSQTRSEDYEQYF

clone_size: many
v_call: TRBV7-2
cdr3_length: 16
j_call: TRBJ2-1
cdr3_aa: CASSLGTAGSYNEQFF

clone_size: .
v_call: TRBV5-1
cdr3_length: 13
j_call: TRBJ2-2
cdr3_aa: CASTTLNTGELFF

clone_size: few
v_call: TRBV6-5
cdr3_length: 14
j_call: TRBJ1-5
cdr3_aa: CASSYLGSIQPQHF

clone_size: many
v_call: TRBV7-9
cdr3_length: 17
j_call: TRBJ2-1
cdr3_aa: CASSLTPGLADRNEQFF

clone_size: .
v_call: TRBV27
cdr3_length: 15
j_call: TRBJ2-3
cdr3_aa: CPSSLGGRAPDTQYF

clone_size: few
v_call: TRBV12-3/TRBV12-4
cdr3_length: 16
j_call: TRBJ2-1
cdr3_aa: CASRGGGTSGSAEQFF

clone_size: .
v_call: TRBV9
cdr3_length: 15
j_call: TRBJ2-6
cdr3_aa: CASSVEAAGANVLTF

clone_size: few
v_call: TRBV7-2
cdr3_length: 14
j_call: TRBJ2-2
cdr3_aa: CASSFLRNTGELFF

clone_size: many
v_call: TRBV7-8
cdr3_length: 13
j_call: TRBJ2-1
cdr3_aa: CASRREVRNEQFF

clone_size: many
v_call: TRBV7-2
cdr3_length: 14
j_call: TRBJ1-5
cdr3_aa: CASSFGNTNQPQHF

clone_size: .
v_call: TRBV4-2
cdr3_length: 15
j_call: TRBJ1-1
cdr3_aa: CASSQGFGRDTEAFF

clone_size: .
v_call: TRBV27
cdr3_length: 13
j_call: TRBJ2-7
cdr3_aa: CASSLRDRYEQYF

clone_size: few
v_call: TRBV19
cdr3_length: 16
j_call: TRBJ2-3
cdr3_aa: CASSTSLAASTDTQYF

clone_size: .
v_call: TRBV5-1
cdr3_length: 12
j_call: TRBJ2-5
cdr3_aa: CVSSLGGETQYF

clone_size: .
v_call: TRBV19
cdr3_length: 16
j_call: TRBJ1-5
cdr3_aa: CASSMGQSGRGQPQHF

clone_size: .
v_call: TRBV5-1
cdr3_length: 14
j_call: TRBJ1-6
cdr3_aa: CASSLADRNSPLHF

clone_size: .
v_call: TRBV7-3
cdr3_length: 15
j_call: TRBJ2-1
cdr3_aa: CASSTRGTSGNEQFF